This TCR beta chain emerged from a study of T cells after yellow fever vaccination. A few counts support this clonotype. Its specificity is unknown. Study-wide results and caveats: When the response was secondary, it was weaker but reached its peak faster, day 5 versus 15. There was a possibility that FACS-sorted repertoires contained abundant clonotypes contaminating from the bulk population.

The authors made TCR cDNA by 5'RACE template switching, adding a universal primer site and UMIs. Each CDR3 protein gets one entry after TCRdb re-called the 5' RACE reads with MiXCR. Of 300,000 to 350,000 distinct CDR3 sequences listed, around 4.4% are singletons. J gave up 2 bases and V 5 bases, and 7 bases lay outside the gene matches. The CDR3 runs 16 residues. Germline V gene lookup returns CDR1 SGHRS and CDR2 YFSETQ. The chain joins TRBV5-1 to TRBJ2-2, with TRBD1 matching over 9 bases. The input for sequencing was PBMCs, taken 15 days after the yellow fever booster vaccination. This receptor was obtained from a young man who received the YFV17D yellow fever vaccine. CDR3 amino acids: CASRLQGQGNTGELFF. CDR3 DNA: TGCGCCAGCAGGCTTCAGGGACAGGGAAACACCGGGGAGCTGTTTTTT.